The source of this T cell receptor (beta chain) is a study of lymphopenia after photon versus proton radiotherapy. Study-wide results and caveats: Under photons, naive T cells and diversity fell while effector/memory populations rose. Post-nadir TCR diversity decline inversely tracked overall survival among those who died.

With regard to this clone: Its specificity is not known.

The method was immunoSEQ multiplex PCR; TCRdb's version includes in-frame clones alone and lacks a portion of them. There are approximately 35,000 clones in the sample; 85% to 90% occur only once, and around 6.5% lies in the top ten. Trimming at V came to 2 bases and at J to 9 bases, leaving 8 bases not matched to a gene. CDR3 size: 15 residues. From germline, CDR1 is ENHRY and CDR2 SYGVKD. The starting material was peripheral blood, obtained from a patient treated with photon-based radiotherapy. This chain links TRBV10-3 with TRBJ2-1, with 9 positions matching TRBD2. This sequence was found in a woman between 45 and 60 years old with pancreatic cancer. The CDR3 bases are TGTGCCATCAGTGAGCTTAGCGGGAGCCCGGGTGAGCAGTTCTTC. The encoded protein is CAISELSGSPGEQFF.